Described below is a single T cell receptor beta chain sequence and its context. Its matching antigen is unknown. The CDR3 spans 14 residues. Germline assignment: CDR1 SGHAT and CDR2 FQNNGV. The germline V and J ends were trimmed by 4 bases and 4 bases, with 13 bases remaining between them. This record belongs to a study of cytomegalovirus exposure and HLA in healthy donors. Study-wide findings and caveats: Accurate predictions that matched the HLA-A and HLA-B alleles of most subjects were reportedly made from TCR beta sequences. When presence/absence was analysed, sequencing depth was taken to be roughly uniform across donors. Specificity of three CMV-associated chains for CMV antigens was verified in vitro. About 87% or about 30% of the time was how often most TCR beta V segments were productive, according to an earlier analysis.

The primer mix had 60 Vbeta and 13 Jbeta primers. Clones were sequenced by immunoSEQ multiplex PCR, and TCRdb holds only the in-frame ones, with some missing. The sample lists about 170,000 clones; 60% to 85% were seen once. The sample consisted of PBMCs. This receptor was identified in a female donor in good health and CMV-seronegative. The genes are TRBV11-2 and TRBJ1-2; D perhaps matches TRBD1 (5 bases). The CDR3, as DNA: TGTGCCAGCAGCTACGGACATGGGCCCTATGGCTACACCTTC. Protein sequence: CASSYGHGPYGYTF.